These 28 T cell receptor beta chains share one sample of origin, sequenced in a study of metastatic and nonmetastatic thyroid tumors. Using MiXCR, TCRdb re-called clones from the PCR reads. The sample lists 40,000 or so clones; around 47% were seen once. Each patient went into thyroid surgery without having received any treatment. The sequencing input was tumor tissue. Receptors originate from a male donor with papillary thyroid cancer or a benign thyroid nodule (not recorded which). Some clones in this sample may be carry-over from other donors' samples.

This clone was recorded a few times. The rearrangement joins TRBV28 to TRBJ2-7; 9 bases map to TRBD1. The CDR3 is made up of 15 amino acids. Trimming at V came to 6 bases and at J to 5 bases, leaving 11 bases not matched to a gene. Germline loops: CDR1 MDHEN, CDR2 SYDVKM. DNA of the CDR3: TGTGCCAGCAGACAGCACTACAGGGGGCCCGACGAGCAGTACGTC. As protein: CASRQHYRGPDEQYV.

This clone was seen once. As DNA, the CDR3 is TGCAGCAGCCGACCATTGCAGGGGAGTTACACAGATACGCAGTATTTT. Residues: CSSRPLQGSYTDTQYF. This chain uses TRBV20-1 with TRBJ2-3; maybe TRBD1 (6 bases). The germline CDR1 and CDR2 sequences are DFQATT and SNEGSKA (reference sequence). The CDR3 sequence is 16 residues long.

This clone came up a few times. The rearrangement links TRBV2 to TRBJ1-1; D is undetermined. V gave up 4 bases and J gave up 2 bases, with 8 bases separating them. Germline V gene lookup returns CDR1 SNHLY and CDR2 FYNNEI. CDR3 size: 13 residues. The CDR3 region has the DNA TGTGCCAGCAGTGGTGAAGCTAACACTGAAGCTTTCTTT. Protein product: CASSGEANTEAFF.

V gene TRBV11-2 combines with J gene TRBJ2-2, with TRBD2 identical over 9 bases. Looked up from germline, CDR1 is SGHAT and CDR2 is FQNNGV. V gave up 5 bases and J gave up 0 bases; unmatched junction bases: 7. This CDR3 has 17 residues. CDR3 amino acids: CASSPMGLASNTGELFF. In nucleotides, the CDR3 is TGTGCCAGCAGCCCGATGGGACTAGCCTCGAACACCGGGGAGCTGTTTTTT.

This clone turned up a few times. The sample holds other DNA sequences that translate to the same CDR3. The V gene is TRBV6-5, the J gene TRBJ1-1; D is ambiguous. V was shortened by 2 bases and J by 6 bases, with 7 bases between the two germline ends. The CDR3 contains 12 residues. The germline V gene encodes CDR1 MNHEY and CDR2 SVGAGI. The CDR3 is CASSYGRPEAFF. In DNA form, the CDR3 reads TGTGCCAGCAGTTACGGTCGTCCTGAAGCTTTCTTT.

The chain links TRBV4-1 to TRBJ2-7, with TRBD1 matching over 9 bases. This CDR3 spans 16 amino acids. Germline V CDR1 and CDR2: MGHRA, YSYEKL. The V segment lost 3 bases and the J segment 6 bases; nucleotides outside the gene matches: 12. The CDR3 nucleotides are TGCGCCAGCAGCCATCCCCTCCGGGACAGGGATCGCGAGCAGTACTTC. Amino acids: CASSHPLRDRDREQYF.

DNA for the CDR3: TGCGCCAGCAGACAGGGGAGGGGGACTGAAGCTTTCTTT. The encoded protein is CASRQGRGTEAFF. This chain links TRBV4-3 with TRBJ1-1; 7 bases align to TRBD1. The germline V gene has CDR1 LGHNA and CDR2 YSLEER. The CDR3 has 13 residues. V shed 6 bases and J 5 bases; nucleotides not matched to a gene: 6.

By share, this clone counts as large (0.1 to 1%). The chain employs TRBV20-1 and TRBJ2-7, with TRBD1 matching over 10 bases. The CDR3 runs 16 residues. CDR1 and CDR2 (germline): DFQATT, SNEGSKA (reference sequence). V shed 8 bases and J 4 bases; nucleotides not matched to a gene: 17. CDR3 sequence (DNA): TGCAGTCCAGCTGGGGAACAGGGGACAGGGGCTTACGAGCAGTACTTC. It translates to CSPAGEQGTGAYEQYF.

The gene calls are TRBV7-2 and TRBJ2-3; 9 bases are shared with TRBD1. The CDR3 totals 15 residues. V lost 3 bases, J lost 4 bases, and 5 bases stayed unmatched. Germline loops: CDR1 SGHTA, CDR2 FQGNSA. The CDR3, as DNA: TGTGCCAGCAGCTTTGACAGGGGGAGGGCAGATACGCAGTATTTT. Its protein product is CASSFDRGRADTQYF. Based on the CDR3 plus reference TRBV7-2 and TRBJ2-3, the full variable domain is GAGVSQSPSNKVTEKGKDVELRCDPISGHTALYWYRQSLGQGLEFLIYFQGNSAPDKSGLPSDRFSAERTGGSVSTLTIQRTQQEDSAVYLCASSFDRGRADTQYFGPGTRLTVL.

The V and J genes are TRBV2 and TRBJ2-3, with D possibly being TRBD2 (5 bases). This CDR3 region has 15 residues. Germline V gives CDR1 SNHLY, CDR2 FYNNEI. The V and J ends lost 6 bases and 2 bases respectively, with 15 bases between them. DNA for the CDR3: TGTGCCAGCAGCCTCCGCGGGCGCATCACAGATACGCAGTATTTT. This sequence encodes CASSLRGRITDTQYF.

V gene TRBV27 combines with J gene TRBJ2-1, with D possibly TRBD2 on 5 matching bases. Germline CDR1 MNHEY, CDR2 SMNVEV (reference sequence). The CDR3 consists of 14 residues. Between the trimmed V and J ends, which lost 7 bases and 7 bases, there was a span of 17 bases. The CDR3 reads CASTLRGPRNEQFF. CDR3 DNA: TGTGCCAGCACCCTGAGAGGGCCTAGGAATGAGCAGTTCTTC.

This clone has only a few counts. The rearrangement links TRBV11-1 to TRBJ2-3; perhaps TRBD1 as D (6 bases). This CDR3 has 16 residues. V shed 7 bases and J shed 1 base, with 18 bases lying between them. Germline CDR1 reads SGHAT; CDR2 reads FQDESV (reference sequence). CDR3 region: CASTPRAGDGTDTQYF. The CDR3 nucleotides read TGTGCCAGCACTCCCCGGGCAGGGGACGGCACAGATACGCAGTATTTT.

This rearrangement joins TRBV5-1 to TRBJ1-6; tentatively, D is TRBD1 (5 bases). Looked up from germline, CDR1 is SGHRS and CDR2 is YFSETQ. CDR3 length equals 14 residues. Trimming cost V 0 bases and J 11 bases, with 12 bases left between them. CDR3 sequence reads: CASSLEGEGTPLHF. The CDR3 DNA is TGCGCCAGCAGCTTGGAAGGGGAGGGAACACCCCTCCACTTT.

The chain joins TRBV5-4 to TRBJ2-5, with D uncertain. The CDR3 is 16 amino acids. V was shortened by 0 bases and J by 5 bases, with 17 bases between the two germline ends. Germline V lookup: CDR1 SGHNT, CDR2 YYREEE (reference sequence). CDR3 DNA sequence: TGTGCCAGCAGCTTGGAAGGGTTAGGCCAAGGGGAGACCCAGTACTTC. The encoded protein is CASSLEGLGQGETQYF.

This clone was picked up many times. The DNA for the CDR3 is TGTGCCAGCAGTAAGCTCTGGGACAGCTCCACCCTCGCCCATGAGCAGTTCTTC. It codes for CASSKLWDSSTLAHEQFF. The chain recombines TRBV28 with TRBJ2-1, with 7 bases fitting TRBD1. The ends lost 5 bases at V and 8 bases at J; junction bases unmatched: 21. Germline loops: CDR1 MDHEN, CDR2 SYDVKM. The CDR3 has 18 residues.

This clone was picked up a small number of times. The genes are TRBV27 and TRBJ2-3; D might be TRBD1 (6 bases). CDR3 length: 15 amino acids. Germline V gene lookup returns CDR1 MNHEY and CDR2 SMNVEV (reference sequence). V lost 5 bases and J 2 bases, leaving 14 bases between the germline ends. CDR3 amino acids: CASSASGAPTDTQYF. In DNA, the CDR3 is TGTGCCAGCAGTGCCTCAGGGGCCCCCACAGATACGCAGTATTTT.

Concerning this clone itself: Other DNA sequences in this specimen translate into the identical CDR3. The rearrangement joins TRBV12-3 or TRBV12-4 to TRBJ1-3; the D is unclear. The CDR3 is 13 amino acids. Trimming took off 5 bases at V and 0 bases at J, with 5 bases between the two ends. The CDR3 bases are TGTGCCAGCAGTCTAAGCTCTGGAAACACCATATATTTT. It translates to CASSLSSGNTIYF.

This rearrangement joins TRBV5-1 to TRBJ2-5; tentative D call: TRBD1 (6 bases). Trimming removed 0 bases from V and 4 bases from J, with 10 bases in between. The CDR3 consists of 14 residues. The germline V gene encodes CDR1 SGHRS and CDR2 YFSETQ. The CDR3 region is CASSLGQAGETQYF. The CDR3 coding sequence is TGCGCCAGCAGCTTGGGACAGGCGGGAGAGACCCAGTACTTC.

This CDR3 is CAWRAGQNSNQPQHF. The CDR3 region has the DNA TGTGCCTGGAGGGCGGGACAGAATAGCAATCAGCCCCAGCATTTT. The chain joins TRBV30 to TRBJ1-5, with 7 nucleotides matching TRBD1. The germline V gene encodes CDR1 GTSNPN and CDR2 SVGIG (reference sequence). The CDR3 consists of 15 residues. V lost 3 bases, J lost 0 bases, and 5 bases stayed unmatched.

This clone appeared a few times. The J gene is TRBJ2-2, the V gene TRBV11-2; a possible D gene is TRBD1 (6 bases). Trimming stripped 5 bases from V and 5 bases from J, with 24 bases between. The CDR3 spans 18 residues. Germline V gene lookup returns CDR1 SGHAT and CDR2 FQNNGV. DNA of the CDR3: TGTGCCAGCAGCCCAACCCTAAGACAGGTCCGGTGGACCGGGGAGCTGTTTTTT. It yields the protein CASSPTLRQVRWTGELFF.

V gene TRBV5-1 combines with J gene TRBJ2-7; the D is unclear. Germline-derived CDR1 and CDR2 are SGHRS and YFSETQ. Trimming cost V 5 bases and J 4 bases, with 10 bases left between them. The CDR3 sequence is 12 residues long. The CDR3 coding sequence is TGCGCCAGCAGAGGTACTCAGTACGAGCAGTACTTC. Its protein product is CASRGTQYEQYF.

The chain employs TRBV7-9 and TRBJ1-2; 10 bases are a match to TRBD1. The germline V gene encodes CDR1 SEHNR and CDR2 FQNEAQ (reference sequence). The CDR3 sequence is 14 residues long. J gave up 3 bases and V 5 bases, and 3 bases lay outside the gene matches. This CDR3 is CASSLGTGDYGYTF. The DNA for the CDR3 is TGTGCCAGCAGCCTCGGGACAGGGGACTATGGCTACACCTTC.

V gene TRBV18 combines with J gene TRBJ1-2; TRBD1 matches at 8 bases. CDR3 length: 13 residues. Looked up from germline, CDR1 is KGHSH and CDR2 is LQKENI. The J segment lost 4 bases and the V segment lost 6 bases, leaving 4 bases of the junction unmatched. The CDR3 reads CASSRTGSYGYTF. The DNA of the CDR3 is TGTGCCAGCTCTCGGACAGGGAGCTATGGCTACACCTTC.

This clone was counted between two and nine times. Written as DNA, the CDR3 is TGTGCCACCAGTGATACACGGACAGGGGGAGGCACTGAAGCTTTCTTT. As protein: CATSDTRTGGGTEAFF. J is TRBJ1-1 and V is TRBV24-1; 10 bases map to TRBD1. This CDR3 region has 16 residues. Trimming took 3 bases from V and 4 from J; bases not matched to a gene: 7. Germline V gives CDR1 KGHDR, CDR2 SFDVKD.

The V and J genes are TRBV20-1 and TRBJ2-7; 14 bases are shared with TRBD2. V trimming: 7 bases; J trimming: 0 bases; junction bases outside the gene matches: 11. Per the germline V gene, CDR1 is DFQATT and CDR2 is SNEGSKA (reference sequence). The CDR3 sequence is 17 residues long. The chain's CDR3 is CSVPGLAGAGNSYEQYF. The DNA of the CDR3 is TGCAGTGTTCCGGGACTAGCGGGAGCAGGGAACTCCTACGAGCAGTACTTC.

In this sample, this clone turned up a few times. The CDR3 nucleotides read TGTGCCAGCTCACTTCAGGACGGACCTCCCTACGAGCAGTACTTC. It codes for CASSLQDGPPYEQYF. This sequence joins TRBV18 and TRBJ2-7, with D hard to call. This CDR3 region has 15 residues. V was trimmed by 4 bases and J by 2 bases, leaving 15 bases between them. Germline V gene lookup returns CDR1 KGHSH and CDR2 LQKENI.

This clone was counted a few times. The rearrangement links TRBV6-2 or TRBV6-3 to TRBJ1-2; D gene uncertain. V gave up 5 bases and J gave up 7 bases, with 8 bases separating them. The CDR3 runs 11 residues. Germline CDR1 is MNHEY and CDR2 is SVGEGT. The CDR3 DNA reads TGTGCCAGCAGTGGACGGCGTGGCTACACCTTC. The encoded protein is CASSGRRGYTF.

V gene TRBV20-1 combines with J gene TRBJ2-3; tentative D call: TRBD2 (6 bases). Germline CDR1 DFQATT, CDR2 SNEGSKA (reference sequence). With 0 bases removed from V and 4 bases from J, the gap between germline ends came to 14 bases. The CDR3 has 15 residues. The chain's CDR3 is CSARDWGGMPDTQYF. In nucleotides, the CDR3 is TGCAGTGCTAGAGATTGGGGCGGGATGCCAGATACGCAGTATTTT.